This is a list of T cell receptor beta chains from one sample in a study of spatial heterogeneity in lung cancer. TCRdb recomputed calls from the 5' RACE reads with MiXCR, one row per CDR3 protein. In the table there are 23,000 or so distinct CDR3 sequences, around 4.5% of which are singletons. The sequences come from PBMCs, collected at surgery. These receptors all stem from a male donor with early-stage non-small cell lung cancer. CDR3s include the opening cysteine and the closing phenylalanine or tryptophan. The D gene is left open where the match is weak. Clone size is shown for a subset of rows, as once, few, many or a class of expanded clone.

j_call,d_call,clone_size,v_call,cdr3_aa,cdr3_nt
TRBJ2-2,TRBD1,many,TRBV20-1,CSARRGLNTGELFF,TGCAGTGCTAGGAGGGGGCTGAACACCGGGGAGCTGTTTTTT
TRBJ2-5,.,many,TRBV7-9,CASSFRGTETQYF,TGTGCCAGCAGCTTCCGGGGAACTGAGACCCAGTACTTC
TRBJ2-1,.,many,TRBV20-1,CSARDRKAEQFF,TGCAGTGCTAGAGATCGTAAGGCGGAGCAGTTCTTC
TRBJ1-5,.,many,TRBV5-1,CASSLGGGRGQPQHF,TGCGCCAGCAGCTTGGGCGGGGGGCGCGGCCAGCCCCAGCATTTT
TRBJ2-7,.,many,TRBV2,CASISRLGGEQYF,TGTGCCAGCATCAGCCGCCTCGGAGGCGAGCAGTACTTC
TRBJ1-5,.,many,TRBV12-3/TRBV12-4,CATSQGGGQPQHF,TGTGCCACCTCACAGGGAGGGGGTCAGCCCCAGCATTTT
TRBJ2-7,.,many,TRBV7-9,CASSQQNRVYEQYF,TGTGCCAGCAGCCAACAAAACAGGGTTTACGAGCAGTACTTC
TRBJ2-1,.,many,TRBV7-9,CASGDTEQFF,TGTGCCAGCGGGGACACCGAGCAGTTCTTC
TRBJ1-4,.,many,TRBV20-1,CSAKGWGDSTNEKLFF,TGCAGTGCTAAGGGATGGGGGGACTCAACTAATGAAAAACTGTTTTTT
TRBJ1-1,.,many,TRBV2,CASTGQGSGGTEAFF,TGTGCCAGCACTGGTCAGGGTTCGGGGGGCACTGAAGCTTTCTTT
TRBJ1-2,TRBD1,many,TRBV2,CASTGQGGNYGYTF,TGTGCCAGCACAGGACAGGGTGGAAACTATGGCTACACCTTC
TRBJ2-7,TRBD1,.,TRBV7-9,CASSPGQPPYEQYF,TGTGCCAGCAGCCCGGGACAGCCGCCCTACGAGCAGTACTTC
TRBJ1-1,TRBD1,.,TRBV11-2,CASSRTGGAVTNTEAFF,TGTGCCAGCAGCCGGACAGGGGGCGCAGTGACGAACACTGAAGCTTTCTTT
TRBJ2-3,.,many,TRBV12-3/TRBV12-4,CASSLTGRGSTDTQYF,TGTGCCAGCAGTTTAACGGGTCGGGGAAGCACAGATACGCAGTATTTT
TRBJ2-6,.,many,TRBV5-1,CASSLGQASGANVLTF,TGCGCCAGCAGCCTTGGACAAGCGTCTGGGGCCAACGTCCTGACTTTC
TRBJ1-6,.,many,TRBV5-1,CASSLGESNSPLHF,TGCGCCAGCAGCTTGGGAGAGTCCAATTCACCCCTCCACTTT
TRBJ2-3,.,medium-sized,TRBV7-9,CASSHQQGVRADTQYF,TGTGCCAGCAGCCACCAACAGGGTGTCCGTGCAGATACGCAGTATTTT
TRBJ2-1,.,.,TRBV6-1,CASSEALDRGNEQFF,TGTGCCAGCAGTGAAGCTTTGGACCGGGGCAATGAGCAGTTCTTC
TRBJ1-1,.,many,TRBV6-5,CASSRERNTEAFF,TGTGCCAGCAGTCGGGAACGTAACACTGAAGCTTTCTTT
TRBJ1-2,.,many,TRBV4-3,CASSQERGGYGYTF,TGCGCCAGCAGCCAAGAGCGGGGGGGTTATGGCTACACCTTC
TRBJ2-7,.,many,TRBV28,CASSIQAYEQYF,TGTGCCAGCAGTATCCAGGCCTACGAGCAGTACTTC
TRBJ1-5,.,few,TRBV19,CASSIIENNQPQHF,TGTGCCAGTAGTATAATTGAGAACAATCAGCCCCAGCATTTT
TRBJ1-1,.,many,TRBV5-1,CASSLDQGTVEAFF,TGCGCCAGCAGCTTGGATCAGGGGACCGTCGAAGCTTTCTTT
TRBJ1-3,.,many,TRBV6-6,CASTPFPGVDTIYF,TGTGCCAGCACCCCCTTCCCCGGGGTGGACACCATATATTTT
TRBJ2-2,TRBD1,many,TRBV5-8,CASSTRDRGSGELFF,TGTGCCAGCAGCACCCGGGACAGGGGTTCCGGGGAGCTGTTTTTT
TRBJ2-3,.,medium-sized,TRBV7-8,CASSLDRTATDTQYF,TGTGCCAGCAGCTTAGACAGGACCGCCACAGATACGCAGTATTTT
TRBJ2-7,.,many,TRBV28,CASSPLGTALGEQYF,TGTGCCAGCAGTCCCCTCGGGACGGCGCTCGGCGAGCAGTACTTC
TRBJ1-2,.,many,TRBV28,CASTGKNYGYTF,TGTGCCAGCACAGGGAAGAACTATGGCTACACCTTC
TRBJ2-7,.,.,TRBV23-1,CASSQSKELDYSYEQYF,TGCGCCAGCAGTCAATCGAAAGAACTCGACTACTCCTACGAGCAGTACTTC
TRBJ2-5,.,medium-sized,TRBV7-2,CASSLPTETQYF,TGTGCCAGCAGCCTACCTACAGAGACCCAGTACTTC
TRBJ1-1,.,.,TRBV25-1,CASSITGDTEAFF,TGTGCCAGCAGTATAACTGGGGACACTGAAGCTTTCTTT
TRBJ2-1,.,many,TRBV5-1,CASSLRQGSSYNEQFF,TGCGCCAGCAGCTTGAGGCAGGGAAGCTCCTACAATGAGCAGTTCTTC
TRBJ2-5,TRBD2,many,TRBV10-3,CAIGGSGGSETQYF,TGTGCCATCGGCGGGAGCGGGGGGAGCGAGACCCAGTACTTC
TRBJ2-4,.,many,TRBV29-1,CSVERRGGLAKNIQYF,TGCAGCGTTGAACGGAGGGGGGGCTTAGCCAAAAACATTCAGTACTTC
TRBJ2-5,.,many,TRBV7-2,CASRRGSLQETQYF,TGTGCCAGCAGAAGGGGGAGCCTCCAAGAGACCCAGTACTTC
TRBJ1-1,.,.,TRBV28,CASSLSRAGNTEAFF,TGTGCCAGCAGTTTATCAAGAGCGGGAAACACTGAAGCTTTCTTT
TRBJ2-6,.,many,TRBV5-1,CASSLDHSGANVLTF,TGCGCCAGCAGCTTGGACCACTCTGGGGCCAACGTCCTGACTTTC